A selection of T cell receptor beta chains follows, all from one sample in a study of blood T cells in healthy people across ages. TCRdb called the 5' RACE reads again in MiXCR, with one record for every CDR3 protein. The sample has about 1.5 million distinct CDR3 sequences, around two fifths seen once; the top ten hold roughly 7.9%. The sample comprised blood. These TCRs come from a young woman in good health. Both conserved end residues are part of each CDR3. The D gene is left open where the match is weak. Part of the rows lack a size; the others show once, few, many or a class for expanded clones.

J: TRBJ1-2
size: NA
V: TRBV7-2
D: TRBD1
CDR3: CASSSRTGVVYTF
DNA: TGTGCCAGCAGCTCACGGACAGGGGTAGTCTACACCTTC

J: TRBJ2-1
size: NA
V: TRBV18
D: NA
CDR3: CASSPQLVDNEQFF
DNA: TGTGCCAGCTCACCACAACTAGTGGACAATGAGCAGTTCTTC

J: TRBJ1-4
size: NA
V: TRBV4-1
D: TRBD1
CDR3: CASSQDGDSLLIAEKLFF
DNA: TGCGCCAGCAGCCAAGATGGGGACAGTCTTTTAATAGCCGAAAAACTGTTTTTT

J: TRBJ2-1
size: many
V: TRBV12-3/TRBV12-4
D: TRBD2
CDR3: CASSPLAGEGYNEQFF
DNA: TGTGCCAGCAGTCCTCTAGCGGGAGAGGGGTACAATGAGCAGTTCTTC

J: TRBJ2-1
size: NA
V: TRBV6-1
D: NA
CDR3: CASSESSGAYNEQFF
DNA: TGTGCCAGCAGTGAATCCTCCGGGGCCTACAATGAGCAGTTCTTC

J: TRBJ2-1
size: few
V: TRBV2
D: TRBD2
CDR3: CASSEPSGRAGPFRSSYNEQFF
DNA: TGTGCCAGCAGTGAACCTAGCGGGAGGGCCGGTCCGTTTCGGAGCTCCTACAATGAGCAGTTCTTC

J: TRBJ2-1
size: NA
V: TRBV3-1
D: NA
CDR3: CASSQEGWEDEQFF
DNA: TGTGCCAGCAGCCAAGAGGGCTGGGAGGATGAGCAGTTCTTC

J: TRBJ2-7
size: NA
V: TRBV27
D: TRBD2
CDR3: CASATLTSGSYEQYF
DNA: TGTGCCAGCGCAACCCTAACTAGCGGGAGCTACGAGCAGTACTTC

J: TRBJ2-1
size: NA
V: TRBV20-1
D: TRBD2
CDR3: CSAPDPQLAENNEQFF
DNA: TGCAGTGCGCCCGACCCCCAACTAGCGGAGAACAATGAGCAGTTCTTC

J: TRBJ1-1
size: NA
V: TRBV15
D: NA
CDR3: CATSREQPNTEAFF
DNA: TGTGCCACCAGCAGAGAACAACCGAACACTGAAGCTTTCTTT

J: TRBJ2-7
size: NA
V: TRBV7-2
D: NA
CDR3: CASSPGRSAYEQYF
DNA: TGTGCCAGCAGCCCAGGACGGTCAGCCTACGAGCAGTACTTC

J: TRBJ1-2
size: NA
V: TRBV6-6
D: NA
CDR3: CASSYSQGQGYGYTF
DNA: TGTGCCAGCAGTTACTCTCAGGGGCAAGGCTATGGCTACACCTTC

J: TRBJ1-2
size: NA
V: TRBV10-2
D: NA
CDR3: CASTAGPGAGTGYTF
DNA: TGCGCCAGCACCGCAGGACCGGGTGCAGGGACTGGCTACACCTTC

J: TRBJ2-1
size: few
V: TRBV29-1
D: NA
CDR3: CSVERDPLDNEQFF
DNA: TGCAGCGTTGAGCGGGACCCCTTAGACAATGAGCAGTTCTTC

J: TRBJ1-2
size: NA
V: TRBV21-1
D: NA
CDR3: CARMGSNYGYTF
DNA: TGTGCCAGAATGGGCTCAAACTATGGCTACACCTTC

J: TRBJ2-3
size: few
V: TRBV29-1
D: NA
CDR3: CSVAGPSTDTQYF
DNA: TGCAGCGTTGCCGGACCTAGCACAGATACGCAGTATTTT

J: TRBJ2-1
size: NA
V: TRBV2
D: NA
CDR3: CASSEALGGRPYNEQFF
DNA: TGTGCCAGCAGTGAAGCGTTAGGAGGGCGCCCCTACAATGAGCAGTTCTTC

J: TRBJ1-1
size: NA
V: TRBV20-1
D: TRBD1
CDR3: CSARDILGQGKMNTEAFF
DNA: TGCAGTGCTAGAGATATTTTGGGACAGGGAAAGATGAACACTGAAGCTTTCTTT

J: TRBJ1-2
size: NA
V: TRBV20-1
D: TRBD1
CDR3: CSPLDGTGAKNYGYTF
DNA: TGCAGTCCTCTAGATGGGACAGGGGCGAAGAACTATGGCTACACCTTC

J: TRBJ2-7
size: NA
V: TRBV12-3/TRBV12-4
D: TRBD2
CDR3: CASTSGSGRRNEQYF
DNA: TGTGCCAGCACCTCCGGTAGCGGGAGGAGGAATGAGCAGTACTTC

J: TRBJ1-1
size: once
V: TRBV5-1
D: NA
CDR3: CASSQIRAAEAFF
DNA: TGCGCCAGCAGCCAGATCCGGGCCGCTGAAGCTTTCTTT

J: TRBJ1-2
size: few
V: TRBV9
D: NA
CDR3: CASSVAPRGNYGYTF
DNA: TGTGCCAGCAGCGTAGCCCCCAGAGGGAACTATGGCTACACCTTC

J: TRBJ2-5
size: once
V: TRBV29-1
D: TRBD1
CDR3: CSAWTGSQGTQYF
DNA: TGCAGCGCCTGGACAGGGTCTCAAGGGACCCAGTACTTC

J: TRBJ2-7
size: NA
V: TRBV5-1
D: NA
CDR3: CASKQGYANEQYF
DNA: TGCGCCAGCAAACAGGGTTACGCGAACGAGCAGTACTTC

J: TRBJ2-7
size: NA
V: TRBV12-3/TRBV12-4
D: TRBD1
CDR3: CASSPDRRAYEQYF
DNA: TGTGCCAGCAGTCCGGACAGGAGAGCCTACGAGCAGTACTTC

J: TRBJ2-7
size: NA
V: TRBV20-1
D: TRBD1
CDR3: CSARVGQGYEQYF
DNA: TGCAGTGCTAGAGTGGGACAGGGCTACGAGCAGTACTTC

J: TRBJ2-7
size: few
V: TRBV12-3/TRBV12-4
D: TRBD1
CDR3: CASSIRDRAYEQYF
DNA: TGTGCCAGCAGTATACGGGACAGAGCCTACGAGCAGTACTTC

J: TRBJ1-2
size: NA
V: TRBV5-1
D: NA
CDR3: CASSLGTSEPYGYTF
DNA: TGCGCCAGCAGCTTGGGGACATCGGAACCCTATGGCTACACCTTC

J: TRBJ1-5
size: NA
V: TRBV5-6
D: TRBD1
CDR3: CASSFQGDPYSGQGIGKPQHF
DNA: TGTGCCAGCAGCTTTCAAGGGGATCCCTACTCGGGACAGGGTATCGGTAAGCCCCAGCATTTT

J: TRBJ2-1
size: NA
V: TRBV6-5
D: NA
CDR3: CASSYSSNGQSFIRSDPNEQFF
DNA: TGTGCCAGCAGTTACTCGAGTAACGGGCAGAGCTTTATTCGGTCGGATCCCAATGAGCAGTTCTTC

J: TRBJ2-6
size: NA
V: TRBV2
D: NA
CDR3: CASCGDAGANVLTF
DNA: TGTGCCAGCTGTGGGGACGCTGGGGCCAACGTCCTGACTTTC

J: TRBJ1-2
size: few
V: TRBV28
D: NA
CDR3: CASSLPEAGGYTF
DNA: TGTGCCAGCAGTTTGCCAGAGGCCGGTGGCTACACCTTC

J: TRBJ1-2
size: NA
V: TRBV5-8
D: NA
CDR3: CASSLGRTMDYGYTF
DNA: TGTGCCAGCAGCTTGGGAAGGACCATGGACTATGGCTACACCTTC

J: TRBJ2-1
size: NA
V: TRBV6-2/TRBV6-3
D: TRBD2
CDR3: CASSYRRGGLNEQFF
DNA: TGTGCCAGCAGTTACAGGCGGGGGGGCCTGAATGAGCAGTTCTTC

J: TRBJ2-6
size: many
V: TRBV7-2
D: NA
CDR3: CASSLSPSGANVLTF
DNA: TGTGCCAGCAGCTTATCGCCCTCTGGGGCCAACGTCCTGACTTTC

J: TRBJ2-7
size: NA
V: TRBV6-6
D: NA
CDR3: CASSLNRGSMAYEQYF
DNA: TGTGCCAGCAGTCTCAACAGAGGGAGCATGGCCTACGAGCAGTACTTC